This T cell receptor (beta chain) was recorded in a study of T cells in Graves' hyperthyroidism and ophthalmopathy. Study results and limitations: The authors' 13 V-J model separated ophthalmopathy from stable hyperthyroidism. Blood shared most expanded thyroid clonotypes above 0.001. The model anticipated ophthalmopathy a median about 6.5 months pre-onset.

The V gene's germline CDR1 is SGHRS and CDR2 YFSETQ. CDR3 length equals 15 residues. With respect to this clonotype: The antigen is undetermined. Mismatch with germline at one junction end may stem from a read error.

A patient was excluded if there was uncontrolled infection, other autoimmune disease, pregnancy or lactation. Amplification targeted TCR beta CDR3 regions from RNA transcripts. TCR CDR3 regions were first amplified by RT-PCR with HTBI primers. MiXCR was run by TCRdb on the multiplex PCR reads, yielding one entry per CDR3 protein. The sample records about 640,000 distinct CDR3 sequences, less than 25% being singletons. The J gene is TRBJ2-2, the V gene TRBV5-1; tentatively, D is TRBD1 (5 bases). This receptor was identified in a young man with Graves' ophthalmopathy. The sequencing sample was made of blood. The CDR3, as DNA: TGTGCCAGCAGCTTTGGGGCCACGAACACCGGGGAGCTGTTTTTT. Amino acids: CASSFGATNTGELFF.